These 5 T cell receptor beta chains share one sample of origin, sequenced in a study of blood T cell repertoires in COVID-19 (dated by TCRdb to 2020 to 2021). Preparation of the library involved the immunoSEQ multiplex PCR assay. Drawn from immuneACCESS, this table holds only the in-frame rearrangements with V and J called that TCRdb kept. Clones are partly lost; checked studies trace under half to an unresolved V gene and leave the rest unexplained. The sample profile shows 78,000 or so clones; roughly 82% of them were found once. Approximately 12% of the sample lies in the top ten. The sequenced sample was peripheral blood. The receptors were sampled from an elderly man with acute or convalescent COVID-19.

The J gene is TRBJ1-4, the V gene TRBV2, with a weak D call TRBD1 (5 bases). This CDR3 is 15 amino acids long. Germline CDR1 SNHLY, CDR2 FYNNEI. The V end was cut by 5 bases, the J end by 3 bases, with 13 bases between. This chain's CDR3 is CASSRAGMANEKLFF. Written as DNA, the CDR3 is TGTGCCAGCAGTCGAGCAGGGATGGCTAATGAAAAACTGTTTTTT.

The J gene is TRBJ2-5, the V gene TRBV6-6; TRBD1 is a possible D gene (5 bases). V lost 5 bases to trimming and J lost 1 base, with 5 bases between them. In germline, CDR1 is MNHNY, CDR2 SVGAGI (reference sequence). This CDR3 is built from 12 residues. The CDR3 loop reads CASSTGQETQYF. As DNA, the CDR3 is TGTGCCAGCAGTACAGGCCAAGAGACCCAGTACTTC.

The rearrangement uses TRBV2 and TRBJ2-1; 14 nucleotides align to TRBD2. There are 18 residues in the CDR3. The V gene end was trimmed by 2 bases and the J gene end by 4 bases; junction bases not matched to a gene: 7. Germline V gene sequence: CDR1 SNHLY, CDR2 FYNNEI. CDR3 residues: CASSERRTSGGLYNEQFF. Here the CDR3 DNA reads TGTGCCAGCAGTGAAAGAAGGACTAGCGGGGGGTTATACAATGAGCAGTTCTTC.

The DNA of the CDR3 is TGTGCCAGCAGGGACACCGGGACAGGGGGCCACGAGCAGTACTTC. Amino acid sequence: CASRDTGTGGHEQYF. This sequence joins TRBV6-1 and TRBJ2-7, with 12 bases matching TRBD1. The CDR3 covers 15 residues. The V and J ends lost 6 bases and 5 bases, in that order; junction bases with no gene match: 8. Germline V gene lookup returns CDR1 MNHNS and CDR2 SASEGT.

J is TRBJ2-3 and V is TRBV3-1 (or the pseudogene TRBV3-2), with 13 bases fitting TRBD2. The CDR3 sequence is 16 residues long. With 4 bases clipped from V and 5 bases from J, the junction kept 6 bases outside the gene matches. The germline gives CDR1 LGHDT, CDR2 YNNKEL (reference sequence). In DNA form, the CDR3 reads TGTGCCAGCAGCCCCTGGACTAGCGGGGGAGTAGATACGCAGTATTTT. Translating it yields CASSPWTSGGVDTQYF.